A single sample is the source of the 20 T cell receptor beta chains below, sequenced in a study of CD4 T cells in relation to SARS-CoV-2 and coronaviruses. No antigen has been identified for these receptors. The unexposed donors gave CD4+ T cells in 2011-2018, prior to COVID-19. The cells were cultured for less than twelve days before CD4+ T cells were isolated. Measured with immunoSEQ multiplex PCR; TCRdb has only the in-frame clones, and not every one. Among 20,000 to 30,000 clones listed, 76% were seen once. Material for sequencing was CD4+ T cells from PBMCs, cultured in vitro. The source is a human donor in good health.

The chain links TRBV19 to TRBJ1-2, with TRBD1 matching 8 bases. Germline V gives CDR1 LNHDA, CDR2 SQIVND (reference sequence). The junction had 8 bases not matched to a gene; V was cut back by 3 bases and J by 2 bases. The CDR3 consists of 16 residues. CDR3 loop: CASSISGDRGNYGYTF. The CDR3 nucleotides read TGTGCCAGTAGTATTTCGGGAGACAGGGGAAACTATGGCTACACCTTC. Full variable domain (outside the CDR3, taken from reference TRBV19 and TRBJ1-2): DGGITQSPKYLFRKEGQNVTLSCEQNLNHDAMYWYRQDPGQGLRLIYYSQIVNDFQKGDIAEGYSVSREKKESFPLTVTSAQKNPTAFYLCASSISGDRGNYGYTFGSGTRLTVV.

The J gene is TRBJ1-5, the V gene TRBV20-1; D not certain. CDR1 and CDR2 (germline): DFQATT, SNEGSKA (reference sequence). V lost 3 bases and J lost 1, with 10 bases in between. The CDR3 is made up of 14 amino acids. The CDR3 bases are TGCAGTGCTAGTTCTAAGGGAAGCAATCAGCCCCAGCATTTT. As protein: CSASSKGSNQPQHF.

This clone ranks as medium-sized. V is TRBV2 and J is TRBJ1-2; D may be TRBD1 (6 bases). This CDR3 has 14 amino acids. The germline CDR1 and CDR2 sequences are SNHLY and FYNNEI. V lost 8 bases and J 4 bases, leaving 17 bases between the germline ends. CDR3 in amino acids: CASWQTQGTYGYTF. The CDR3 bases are TGTGCCAGCTGGCAAACGCAGGGGACCTATGGCTACACCTTC.

In nucleotides, the CDR3 is TGTGCCAGCAGCGTAGGTGGCGGAGCGGGAGTACCGGATACGCAGTATTTT. Translated, it gives CASSVGGGAGVPDTQYF. The genes are TRBV9 and TRBJ2-3; the match to TRBD2 covers 8 bases. V was pared by 0 bases and J by 6 bases, with 12 bases of the junction left unmatched. This CDR3 is 17 amino acids long. Germline CDR1 is SGDLS and CDR2 is YYNGEE. Based on the CDR3 plus reference TRBV9 and TRBJ2-3, the full variable domain is DSGVTQTPKHLITATGQRVTLRCSPRSGDLSVYWYQQSLDQGLQFLIQYYNGEERAKGNILERFSAQQFPDLHSELNLSSLELGDSALYFCASSVGGGAGVPDTQYFGPGTRLTVL.

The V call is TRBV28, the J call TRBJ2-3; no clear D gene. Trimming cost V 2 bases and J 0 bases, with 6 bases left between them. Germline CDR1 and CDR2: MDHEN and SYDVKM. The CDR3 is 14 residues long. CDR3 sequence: CASSLPSSTDTQYF. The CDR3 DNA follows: TGTGCCAGCAGTTTACCTTCTAGCACAGATACGCAGTATTTT.

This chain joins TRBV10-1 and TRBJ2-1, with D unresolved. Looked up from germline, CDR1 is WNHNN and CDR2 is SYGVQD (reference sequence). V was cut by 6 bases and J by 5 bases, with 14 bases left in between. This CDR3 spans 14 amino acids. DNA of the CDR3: TGCGCCAGCAGCCCCAGCCTAGACGACAATGAGCAGTTCTTC. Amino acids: CASSPSLDDNEQFF.

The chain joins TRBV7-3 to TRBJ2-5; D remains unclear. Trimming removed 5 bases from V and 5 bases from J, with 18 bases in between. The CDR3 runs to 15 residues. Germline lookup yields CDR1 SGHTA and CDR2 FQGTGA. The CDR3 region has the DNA TGTGCCAGCAGCAAAATACGAGGCCCGAGGGAGACCCAGTACTTC. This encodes CASSKIRGPRETQYF.

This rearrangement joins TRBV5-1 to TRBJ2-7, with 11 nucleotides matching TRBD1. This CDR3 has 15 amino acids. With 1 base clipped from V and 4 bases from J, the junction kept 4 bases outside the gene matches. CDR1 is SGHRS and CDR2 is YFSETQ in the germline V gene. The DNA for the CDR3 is TGCGCCAGCAGCTTGTACGGGACAGGGGGGTACGAGCAGTACTTC. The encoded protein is CASSLYGTGGYEQYF.

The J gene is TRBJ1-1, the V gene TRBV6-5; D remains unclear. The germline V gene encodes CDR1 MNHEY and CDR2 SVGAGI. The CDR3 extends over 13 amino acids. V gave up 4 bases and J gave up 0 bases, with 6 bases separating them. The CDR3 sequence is CASSSIMNTEAFF. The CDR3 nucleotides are TGTGCCAGCAGTTCGATCATGAACACTGAAGCTTTCTTT.

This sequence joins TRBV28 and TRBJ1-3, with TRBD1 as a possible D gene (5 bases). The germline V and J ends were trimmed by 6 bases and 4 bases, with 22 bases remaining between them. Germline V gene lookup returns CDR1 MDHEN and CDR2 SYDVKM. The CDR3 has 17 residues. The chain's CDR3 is CASSPLNFVGLGNTIYF. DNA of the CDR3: TGTGCCAGCAGCCCCCTCAACTTCGTGGGGCTCGGAAACACCATATATTTT.

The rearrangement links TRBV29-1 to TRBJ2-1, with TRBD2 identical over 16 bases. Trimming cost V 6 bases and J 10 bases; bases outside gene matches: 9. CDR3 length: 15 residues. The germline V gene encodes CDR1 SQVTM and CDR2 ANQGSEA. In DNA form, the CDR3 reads TGCAGCGTGGGGGGGACTAGCGGGAGGGCCTTAGAGCAGTTCTTC. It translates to CSVGGTSGRALEQFF.

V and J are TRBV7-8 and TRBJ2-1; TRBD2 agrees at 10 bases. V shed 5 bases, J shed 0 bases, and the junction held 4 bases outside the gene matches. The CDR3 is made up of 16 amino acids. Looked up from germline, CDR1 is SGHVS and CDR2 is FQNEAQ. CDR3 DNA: TGTGCCAGCAGCCACGGACTAGCGGTCTCCTACAATGAGCAGTTCTTC. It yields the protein CASSHGLAVSYNEQFF.

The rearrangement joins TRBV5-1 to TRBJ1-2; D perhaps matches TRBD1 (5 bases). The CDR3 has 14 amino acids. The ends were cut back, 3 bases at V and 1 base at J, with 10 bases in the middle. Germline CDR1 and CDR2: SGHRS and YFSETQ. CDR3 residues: CASSWGNSNYGYTF. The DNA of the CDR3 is TGCGCCAGCAGCTGGGGGAACAGTAACTATGGCTACACCTTC.

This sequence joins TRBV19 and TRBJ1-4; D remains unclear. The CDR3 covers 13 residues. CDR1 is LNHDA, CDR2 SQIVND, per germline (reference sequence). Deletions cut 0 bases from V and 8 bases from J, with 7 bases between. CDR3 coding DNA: TGTGCCAGTAGTATAGATCTTAGCGAAAAACTGTTTTTT. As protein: CASSIDLSEKLFF.

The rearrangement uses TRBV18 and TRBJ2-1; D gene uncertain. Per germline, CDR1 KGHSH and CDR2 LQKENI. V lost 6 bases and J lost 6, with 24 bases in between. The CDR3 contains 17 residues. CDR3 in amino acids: CASSPQSRPNTGNEQFF. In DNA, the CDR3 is TGTGCCAGCTCGCCCCAGTCGAGGCCGAATACCGGCAATGAGCAGTTCTTC. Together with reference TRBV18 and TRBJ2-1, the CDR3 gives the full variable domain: NAGVMQNPRHLVRRRGQEARLRCSPMKGHSHVYWYRQLPEEGLKFMVYLQKENIIDESGMPKERFSAEFPKEGPSILRIQQVVRGDSAAYFCASSPQSRPNTGNEQFFGPGTRLTVL.

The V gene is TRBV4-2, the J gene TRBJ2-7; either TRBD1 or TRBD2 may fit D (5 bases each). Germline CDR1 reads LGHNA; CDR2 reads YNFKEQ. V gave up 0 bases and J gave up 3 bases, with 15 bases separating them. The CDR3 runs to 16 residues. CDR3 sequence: CASSQDLGLADYEQYF. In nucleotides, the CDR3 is TGTGCCAGCAGCCAAGATCTGGGGCTAGCTGACTACGAGCAGTACTTC.

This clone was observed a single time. CDR3 sequence: CASTPPLTGGIFF. For the CDR3, the DNA is TGTGCCAGCACCCCCCCTTTGACAGGGGGGATATTCTTT. The gene calls are TRBV19 and TRBJ1-1; 9 nucleotides align to TRBD1. V was pared by 9 bases and J by 14 bases, with 16 bases of the junction left unmatched. Germline assignment: CDR1 LNHDA and CDR2 SQIVND (reference sequence). The CDR3 length is 13 residues.

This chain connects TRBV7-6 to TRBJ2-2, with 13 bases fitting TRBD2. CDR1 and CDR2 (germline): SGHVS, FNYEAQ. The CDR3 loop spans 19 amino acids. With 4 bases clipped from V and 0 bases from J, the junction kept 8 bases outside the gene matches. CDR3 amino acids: CASSSDLGLAGPNTGELFF. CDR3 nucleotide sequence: TGTGCCAGCAGCTCCGATTTGGGACTAGCGGGACCGAACACCGGGGAGCTGTTTTTT.

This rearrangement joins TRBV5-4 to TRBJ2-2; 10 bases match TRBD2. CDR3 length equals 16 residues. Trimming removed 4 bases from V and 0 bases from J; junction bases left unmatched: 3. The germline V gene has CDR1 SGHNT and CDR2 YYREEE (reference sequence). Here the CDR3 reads CASSLGTSANTGELFF. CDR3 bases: TGTGCCAGCAGCCTAGGGACTAGCGCGAACACCGGGGAGCTGTTTTTT.

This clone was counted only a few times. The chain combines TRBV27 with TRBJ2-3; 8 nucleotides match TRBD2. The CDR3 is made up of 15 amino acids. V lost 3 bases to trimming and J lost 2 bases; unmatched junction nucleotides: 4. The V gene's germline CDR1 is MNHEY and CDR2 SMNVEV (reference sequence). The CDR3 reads CASSFWRGDTDTQYF. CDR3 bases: TGTGCCAGCAGTTTCTGGCGGGGGGACACAGATACGCAGTATTTT.